These T cell receptor beta chains were read from a single sample in a study of cytomegalovirus exposure and HLA in healthy donors. Sequencing was performed with immunoSEQ multiplex PCR; in TCRdb, only in-frame clones are kept and a portion is missing. The data contain about 130,000 clones, around four fifths of them singletons. Sequencing input: PBMCs. The receptors shown here come from a male donor in good health and CMV-seronegative. Each CDR3 is given with its conserved first and last residue. The D gene is left open where the match is weak. For some rows the clone size is stated as once, few or many, or as a class when expanded; others skip it.

CDR3 DNA: TGTGCCAGCAGCTGGCCCGGGACAGGGTTGAACACTGAAGCTTTCTTT
CDR3 protein: CASSWPGTGLNTEAFF
V gene: TRBV5-4
clone size: .
J gene: TRBJ1-1
D gene: TRBD1

CDR3 DNA: TGTGCCTGGAGTGTAGGTGGCCTATCGGGGGGGCTGGTGGTGCAAGAGACCCAGTACTTC
CDR3 protein: CAWSVGGLSGGLVVQETQYF
V gene: TRBV30
clone size: .
J gene: TRBJ2-5
D gene: TRBD2

CDR3 DNA: TGTGCCAGCAGTTCGCCCGGGACAGGCAATGAAAAACTGTTTTTT
CDR3 protein: CASSSPGTGNEKLFF
V gene: TRBV28
clone size: .
J gene: TRBJ1-4
D gene: TRBD1

CDR3 DNA: TGTGCCAGCAGCGTATCAACTAGCGGAGTATACGAGCAGTACTTC
CDR3 protein: CASSVSTSGVYEQYF
V gene: TRBV9
clone size: .
J gene: TRBJ2-7
D gene: TRBD2

CDR3 DNA: TGTGCCAGCAGGATTCTGAGGGGGCGATCTTACGAGCAGTACTTC
CDR3 protein: CASRILRGRSYEQYF
V gene: TRBV6-5
clone size: .
J gene: TRBJ2-7
D gene: TRBD1

CDR3 DNA: TGTGCCAGCAGTCCCAAACTGCCGGGACAGGGGGGGTCTGGAAACACCATATATTTT
CDR3 protein: CASSPKLPGQGGSGNTIYF
V gene: TRBV27
clone size: .
J gene: TRBJ1-3
D gene: TRBD1

CDR3 DNA: TGTGCCAGCAGTGAAGAGGTCTCATACAGGGGGAATGAGCAGTTCTTC
CDR3 protein: CASSEEVSYRGNEQFF
V gene: TRBV6-1
clone size: .
J gene: TRBJ2-1
D gene: TRBD1

CDR3 DNA: TGCGCCAGCAGCCAATCACAGACCTACGAGCAGTACTTC
CDR3 protein: CASSQSQTYEQYF
V gene: TRBV4-1
clone size: .
J gene: TRBJ2-7
D gene: .

CDR3 DNA: TGTGCCTGGAGTCCTTGGGACAGGGCTGAAAAACTGTTTTTT
CDR3 protein: CAWSPWDRAEKLFF
V gene: TRBV30
clone size: .
J gene: TRBJ1-4
D gene: TRBD1

CDR3 DNA: TGTGCCAGCTCCGGGACAGGGTATCAGCCCCAGCATTTT
CDR3 protein: CASSGTGYQPQHF
V gene: TRBV25-1
clone size: .
J gene: TRBJ1-5
D gene: TRBD1

CDR3 DNA: TGTGCCAGCACCGACCGGCAGGCCGGAGAGACCCAGTACTTC
CDR3 protein: CASTDRQAGETQYF
V gene: TRBV28
clone size: .
J gene: TRBJ2-5
D gene: .

CDR3 DNA: TGCGCCAGCAGTACGGGGGACTACAATGAGCAGTTCTTC
CDR3 protein: CASSTGDYNEQFF
V gene: TRBV10-1
clone size: few
J gene: TRBJ2-1
D gene: .

CDR3 DNA: TGCAGCGTTGAGGGGGGGCTCGGAGCTCTTACGCAGTATTTT
CDR3 protein: CSVEGGLGALTQYF
V gene: TRBV29-1
clone size: few
J gene: TRBJ2-3
D gene: .

CDR3 DNA: TGTGCCAGCAGCCCCCCCGGGGGGCACTCCTACGAGCAGTACTTC
CDR3 protein: CASSPPGGHSYEQYF
V gene: TRBV7-9
clone size: .
J gene: TRBJ2-7
D gene: .

CDR3 DNA: TGTGCCAGCACCAAACTAGCGGGGCGGAATGAGCAGTTCTTC
CDR3 protein: CASTKLAGRNEQFF
V gene: TRBV28
clone size: .
J gene: TRBJ2-1
D gene: TRBD2

CDR3 DNA: TGTGCCAGCAGCTCTTTGGCCGGGACAGTTCCCACCGGGGAGCTGTTTTTT
CDR3 protein: CASSSLAGTVPTGELFF
V gene: TRBV11-2
clone size: once
J gene: TRBJ2-2
D gene: TRBD1

CDR3 DNA: TGTGCCAGCAGCAGGACAGGGGGTATCTACGAGCAGTACTTC
CDR3 protein: CASSRTGGIYEQYF
V gene: TRBV13
clone size: .
J gene: TRBJ2-7
D gene: TRBD1

CDR3 DNA: TGTGCCAGCAGCTTAGGCGGGACAGGGGGTACCCCTCTTGTGCAGTTCTTC
CDR3 protein: CASSLGGTGGTPLVQFF
V gene: TRBV7-9
clone size: .
J gene: TRBJ2-1
D gene: TRBD1

CDR3 DNA: TGTGCCAGCAGTTACTCGAAAACAGGTGGCTATGGCTACACCTTC
CDR3 protein: CASSYSKTGGYGYTF
V gene: TRBV6-5
clone size: .
J gene: TRBJ1-2
D gene: .

CDR3 DNA: TGTGCCAGCAGTTTGGCCGGACAGGGTGCCGAGCAGTACTTC
CDR3 protein: CASSLAGQGAEQYF
V gene: TRBV28
clone size: .
J gene: TRBJ2-7
D gene: TRBD1

CDR3 DNA: TGTGCCAGCAGTGACTCCACAGGTGCTGGGGCCAACGTCCTGACTTTC
CDR3 protein: CASSDSTGAGANVLTF
V gene: TRBV6-6
clone size: .
J gene: TRBJ2-6
D gene: .

CDR3 DNA: TGTGCCAGCAGCTTAGCCGTTGGGGACAGGGGTACGAACTTC
CDR3 protein: CASSLAVGDRGTNF
V gene: TRBV7-2
clone size: .
J gene: TRBJ1-2
D gene: TRBD1

CDR3 DNA: TGCGCCAGCAGCCAAGAGGGCGGGAGCTCCTACGAGCAGTACTTC
CDR3 protein: CASSQEGGSSYEQYF
V gene: TRBV4-3
clone size: few
J gene: TRBJ2-7
D gene: TRBD2

CDR3 DNA: TGTGCCAGCTCACTCCCGGGACAGGGGGTTAGCGAGCAGTACTTC
CDR3 protein: CASSLPGQGVSEQYF
V gene: TRBV18
clone size: once
J gene: TRBJ2-7
D gene: TRBD1

CDR3 DNA: TGTGCCAGCAGTCGCATTTGGGGCGGCTCCTATGGCTACACCTTC
CDR3 protein: CASSRIWGGSYGYTF
V gene: TRBV28
clone size: .
J gene: TRBJ1-2
D gene: .

CDR3 DNA: TGTGCCACCAGCAATCTTAAGGGGATGGGTGGCTACACCTTC
CDR3 protein: CATSNLKGMGGYTF
V gene: TRBV15
clone size: .
J gene: TRBJ1-2
D gene: .

CDR3 DNA: TGTGCCAGCAGTGATGCCGGGACTGTCTATGGCTACACCTTC
CDR3 protein: CASSDAGTVYGYTF
V gene: TRBV28
clone size: .
J gene: TRBJ1-2
D gene: .

CDR3 DNA: TGTGCCACCCAGGGAGGATCAGATACGCAGTATTTT
CDR3 protein: CATQGGSDTQYF
V gene: TRBV5-6
clone size: .
J gene: TRBJ2-3
D gene: .

CDR3 DNA: TGTGCCAGCAGTTCTGATTTCCTGGACAGGGGGCTCTACGAGCAGTACTTC
CDR3 protein: CASSSDFLDRGLYEQYF
V gene: TRBV27
clone size: .
J gene: TRBJ2-7
D gene: TRBD1

CDR3 DNA: TGTGCCAGCAGTCTCGGACAGGGTATGACAGATACGCAGTATTTT
CDR3 protein: CASSLGQGMTDTQYF
V gene: TRBV28
clone size: .
J gene: TRBJ2-3
D gene: TRBD1